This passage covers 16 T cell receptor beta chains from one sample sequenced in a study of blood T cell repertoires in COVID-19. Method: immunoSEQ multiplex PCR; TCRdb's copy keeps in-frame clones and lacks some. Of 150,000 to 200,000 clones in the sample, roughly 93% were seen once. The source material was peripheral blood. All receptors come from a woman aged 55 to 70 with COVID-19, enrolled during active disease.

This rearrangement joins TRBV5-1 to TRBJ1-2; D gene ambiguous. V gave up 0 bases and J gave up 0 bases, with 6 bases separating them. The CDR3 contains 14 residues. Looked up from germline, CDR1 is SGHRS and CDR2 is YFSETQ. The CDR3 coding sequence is TGCGCCAGCAGCTTGGTGGCTGCTAACTATGGCTACACCTTC. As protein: CASSLVAANYGYTF.

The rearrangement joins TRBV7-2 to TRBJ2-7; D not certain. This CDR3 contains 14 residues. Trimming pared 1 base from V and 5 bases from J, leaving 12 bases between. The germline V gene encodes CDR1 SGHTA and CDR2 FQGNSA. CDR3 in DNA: TGTGCCAGCAGCTTAGGAGCACGCAGGCACGAGCAGTACTTC. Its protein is CASSLGARRHEQYF.

Here the CDR3 reads CASSYRENYGYTF. As DNA, the CDR3 is TGTGCCAGCAGCTACAGGGAGAACTATGGCTACACCTTC. The chain has TRBV6-5 and TRBJ1-2, with D maybe TRBD1 (6 bases). Between the trimmed V and J ends, which lost 6 bases and 2 bases, there was a span of 10 bases. The CDR3 covers 13 residues. From germline, CDR1 is MNHEY and CDR2 SVGAGI.

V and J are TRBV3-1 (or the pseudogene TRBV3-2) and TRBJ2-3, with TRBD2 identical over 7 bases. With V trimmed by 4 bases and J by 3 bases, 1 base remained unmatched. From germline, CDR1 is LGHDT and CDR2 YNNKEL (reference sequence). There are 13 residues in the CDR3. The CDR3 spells CASSPGGTDTQYF. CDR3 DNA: TGTGCCAGCAGCCCCGGGGGGACAGATACGCAGTATTTT.

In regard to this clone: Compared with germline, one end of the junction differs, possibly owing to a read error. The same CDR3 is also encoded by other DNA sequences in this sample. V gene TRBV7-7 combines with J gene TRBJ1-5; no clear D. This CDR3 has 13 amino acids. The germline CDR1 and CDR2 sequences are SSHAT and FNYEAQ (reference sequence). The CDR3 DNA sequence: TGTGCTAGCAGCTTATCAGATGGCCAGCCCCAGCATTTT. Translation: CASSLSDGQPQHF.

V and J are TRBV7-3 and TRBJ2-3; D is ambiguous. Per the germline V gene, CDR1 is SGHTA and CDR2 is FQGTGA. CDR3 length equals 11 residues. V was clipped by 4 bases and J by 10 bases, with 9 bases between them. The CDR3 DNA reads TGTGCCAGCAGCTCTGGCGGCTCGCAGTATTTT. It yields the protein CASSSGGSQYF.

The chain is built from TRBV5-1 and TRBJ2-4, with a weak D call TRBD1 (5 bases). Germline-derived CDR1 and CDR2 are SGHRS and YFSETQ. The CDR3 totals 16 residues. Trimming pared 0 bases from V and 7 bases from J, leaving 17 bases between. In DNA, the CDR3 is TGCGCCAGCAGCTTGGCTCTTCAGGGAATATTGAACATTCAGTACTTC. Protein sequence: CASSLALQGILNIQYF.

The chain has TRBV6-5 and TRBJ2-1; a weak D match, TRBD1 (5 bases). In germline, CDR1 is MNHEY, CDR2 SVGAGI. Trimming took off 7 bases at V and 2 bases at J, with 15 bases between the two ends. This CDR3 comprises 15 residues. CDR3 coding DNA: TGTGCCAGCACTAAAGGACGGACAACCTACAATGAGCAGTTCTTC. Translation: CASTKGRTTYNEQFF.

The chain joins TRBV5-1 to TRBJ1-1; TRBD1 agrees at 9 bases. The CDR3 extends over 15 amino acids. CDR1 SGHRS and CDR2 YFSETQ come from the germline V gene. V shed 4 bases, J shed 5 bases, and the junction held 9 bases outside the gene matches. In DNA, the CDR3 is TGCGCCAGCAGCCACACGGGACAGGGAGATACTGAAGCTTTCTTT. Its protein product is CASSHTGQGDTEAFF.

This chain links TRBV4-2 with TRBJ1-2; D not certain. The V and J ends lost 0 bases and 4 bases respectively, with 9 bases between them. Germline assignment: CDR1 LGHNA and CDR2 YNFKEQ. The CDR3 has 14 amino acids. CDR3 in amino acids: CASSQDRMSYGYTF. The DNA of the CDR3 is TGTGCCAGCAGCCAAGATCGAATGAGCTATGGCTACACCTTC.

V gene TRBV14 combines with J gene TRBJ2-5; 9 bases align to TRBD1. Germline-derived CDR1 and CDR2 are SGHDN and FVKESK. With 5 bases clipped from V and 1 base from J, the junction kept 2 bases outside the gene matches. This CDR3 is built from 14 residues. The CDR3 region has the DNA TGTGCCAGCAGCTGGGACAGGGTCCAAGAGACCCAGTACTTC. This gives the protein CASSWDRVQETQYF.

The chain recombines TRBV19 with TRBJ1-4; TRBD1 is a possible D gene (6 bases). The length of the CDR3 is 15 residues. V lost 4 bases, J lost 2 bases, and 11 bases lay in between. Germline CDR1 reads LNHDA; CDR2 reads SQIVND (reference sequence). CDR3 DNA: TGTGCCAGTAGTACAACAGGGCTGACTAATGAAAAACTGTTTTTT. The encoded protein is CASSTTGLTNEKLFF.

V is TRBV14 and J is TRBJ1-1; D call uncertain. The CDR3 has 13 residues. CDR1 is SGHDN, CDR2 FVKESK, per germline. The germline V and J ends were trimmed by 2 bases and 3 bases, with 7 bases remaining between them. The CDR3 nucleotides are TGTGCCAGCAGCCAAACTCAACACACTGAAGCTTTCTTT. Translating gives CASSQTQHTEAFF.

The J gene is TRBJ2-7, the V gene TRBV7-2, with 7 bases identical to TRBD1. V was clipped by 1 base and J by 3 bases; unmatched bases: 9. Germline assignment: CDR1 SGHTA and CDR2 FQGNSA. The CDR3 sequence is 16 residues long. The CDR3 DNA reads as TGTGCCAGCAGCTTAGGAGCCGGGACAGCAAGCTACGAGCAGTACTTC. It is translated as CASSLGAGTASYEQYF.

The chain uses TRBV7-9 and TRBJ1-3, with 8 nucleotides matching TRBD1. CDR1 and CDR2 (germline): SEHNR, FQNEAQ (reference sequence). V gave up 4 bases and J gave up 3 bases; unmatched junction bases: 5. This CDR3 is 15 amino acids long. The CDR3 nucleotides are TGTGCCAGCAGCTCTAGACAGGGGTATGGAAACACCATATATTTT. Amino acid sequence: CASSSRQGYGNTIYF. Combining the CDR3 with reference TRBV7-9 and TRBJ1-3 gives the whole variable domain DTGVSQNPRHKITKRGQNVTFRCDPISEHNRLYWYRQTLGQGPEFLTYFQNEAQLEKSRLLSDRFSAERPKGSFSTLEIQRTEQGDSAMYLCASSSRQGYGNTIYFGEGSWLTVV.

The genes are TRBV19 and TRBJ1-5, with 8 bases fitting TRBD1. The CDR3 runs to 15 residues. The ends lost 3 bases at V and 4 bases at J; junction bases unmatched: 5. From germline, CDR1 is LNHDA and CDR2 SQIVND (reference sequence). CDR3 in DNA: TGTGCCAGTAGTATTGCAGGGGGCTGGAATCAGCCCCAGCATTTT. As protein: CASSIAGGWNQPQHF. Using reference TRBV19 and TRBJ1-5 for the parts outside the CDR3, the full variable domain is DGGITQSPKYLFRKEGQNVTLSCEQNLNHDAMYWYRQDPGQGLRLIYYSQIVNDFQKGDIAEGYSVSREKKESFPLTVTSAQKNPTAFYLCASSIAGGWNQPQHFGDGTRLSIL.